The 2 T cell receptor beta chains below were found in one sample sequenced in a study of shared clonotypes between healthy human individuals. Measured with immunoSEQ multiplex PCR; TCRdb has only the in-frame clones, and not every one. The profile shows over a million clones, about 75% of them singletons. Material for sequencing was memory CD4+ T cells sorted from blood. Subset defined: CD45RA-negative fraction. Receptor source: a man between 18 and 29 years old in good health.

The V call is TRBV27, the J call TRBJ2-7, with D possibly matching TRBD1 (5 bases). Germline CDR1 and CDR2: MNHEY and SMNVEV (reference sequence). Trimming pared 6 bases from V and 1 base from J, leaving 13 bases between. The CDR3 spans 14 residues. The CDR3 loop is CASRPLSGSYEQYF. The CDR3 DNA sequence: TGTGCCAGCAGACCCCTCTCAGGGTCCTACGAGCAGTACTTC.

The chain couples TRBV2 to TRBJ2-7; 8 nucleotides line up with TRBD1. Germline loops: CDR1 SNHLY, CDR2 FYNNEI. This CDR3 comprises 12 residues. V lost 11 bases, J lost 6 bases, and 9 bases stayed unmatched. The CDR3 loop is CAGRGRGREQYF. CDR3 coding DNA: TGTGCCGGGCGGGGCAGGGGGCGCGAGCAGTACTTC. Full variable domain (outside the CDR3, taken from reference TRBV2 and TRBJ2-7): EPEVTQTPSHQVTQMGQEVILRCVPISNHLYFYWYRQILGQKVEFLVSFYNNEISEKSEIFDDQFSVERPDGSNFTLKIRSTKLEDSAMYFCAGRGRGREQYFGPGTRLTVT.